Presented here are 16 T cell receptor beta chains from one specimen sequenced in a study of blood T cell repertoires in COVID-19 (dated by TCRdb to 2018 to 2020). Libraries were made using the immunoSEQ multiplex PCR assay. Not all clones reach the TCRdb copy of this immuneACCESS table, which keeps in-frame sequences only. Checked studies attribute under half of the gap to unresolved V genes and leave the rest unexplained. Within this sample are about 210,000 clones, with about nine tenths of them counted one time only. 5.5% to 8.5% of the sample is taken by the ten largest. Sample: PBMCs or T cells enriched from blood (not recorded which). All receptors come from a man aged 25-40 years in a cohort exposed to, infected with or recovered from COVID-19 (not recorded which).

The V call is TRBV25-1, the J call TRBJ1-2; 7 bases are a match to TRBD1. V lost 10 bases to trimming and J lost 5 bases; unmatched junction nucleotides: 13. Germline lookup yields CDR1 MGHDK and CDR2 SYGVNS. This CDR3 has 14 amino acids. This CDR3 is CATRGGVGPYGYTF. The CDR3 DNA reads TGTGCCACCAGGGGGGGGGTCGGGCCATATGGCTACACCTTC.

This chain connects TRBV2 to TRBJ2-2, with no clear D. Per germline, CDR1 SNHLY and CDR2 FYNNEI. The V end lost 6 bases, the J end lost 8 bases, and 16 bases lay between the germline ends. The CDR3 is 14 residues long. The CDR3 sequence is CASSPRPGVGELFF. The DNA of the CDR3 is TGTGCCAGCAGCCCCCGCCCCGGAGTGGGGGAGCTGTTTTTT.

This clone was detected once. This chain uses TRBV15 with TRBJ2-1, with TRBD2 matching over 13 bases. Germline lookup yields CDR1 LNHNV and CDR2 YYDKDF (reference sequence). V was pared by 1 base and J by 0 bases, with 0 bases of the junction left unmatched. The CDR3 runs to 17 residues. CDR3 DNA: TGTGCCACCAGCAGAGGGACTAGCGGGAGCTCCTACAATGAGCAGTTCTTC. Translated: CATSRGTSGSSYNEQFF. Combining the CDR3 with reference TRBV15 and TRBJ2-1 gives the whole variable domain DAMVIQNPRYQVTQFGKPVTLSCSQTLNHNVMYWYQQKSSQAPKLLFHYYDKDFNNEADTPDNFQSRRPNTSFCFLDIRSPGLGDTAMYLCATSRGTSGSSYNEQFFGPGTRLTVL.

This chain connects TRBV3-1 (or the pseudogene TRBV3-2) to TRBJ1-1, with TRBD1 as a possible D gene (5 bases). This CDR3 is built from 14 residues. CDR1 is LGHDT and CDR2 is YNNKEL in the germline V gene (reference sequence). V lost 4 bases and J 12 bases, leaving 21 bases between the germline ends. CDR3 in DNA: TGTGCCAGCAGCCCCTCGGTACGGGGGATCGATCCTTTCTTT. Protein product: CASSPSVRGIDPFF.

The V and J genes are TRBV7-2 and TRBJ1-3; D call uncertain. Germline V gene sequence: CDR1 SGHTA, CDR2 FQGNSA. The CDR3 has 16 residues. V gave up 0 bases and J gave up 0 bases, with 9 bases separating them. This CDR3 reads CASSLALRSSGNTIYF. The CDR3 bases are TGTGCCAGCAGCTTAGCGCTTCGGAGCTCTGGAAACACCATATATTTT.

CDR3 protein: CASSHSQGNTIYF. In DNA form, the CDR3 reads TGTGCCAGCAGCCATTCCCAGGGAAACACCATATATTTT. This rearrangement joins TRBV3-1 (or the pseudogene TRBV3-2) to TRBJ1-3; D remains ambiguous. The CDR3 extends over 13 amino acids. V lost 3 bases and J 4 bases, leaving 7 bases between the germline ends. The germline gives CDR1 LGHDT, CDR2 YNNKEL (reference sequence).

V gene TRBV16 combines with J gene TRBJ1-5; D gene ambiguous. CDR1 and CDR2 (germline): KGHSY, FQNENV. V was trimmed by 4 bases and J by 7 bases, leaving 20 bases between them. The CDR3 spans 16 residues. The CDR3: CASSPSLEADGQPQHF. CDR3 sequence (DNA): TGTGCCAGCAGCCCCTCGTTAGAGGCAGACGGGCAGCCCCAGCATTTT.

V gene TRBV28 combines with J gene TRBJ2-3; no clear D. The CDR3 runs 13 residues. V shed 3 bases and J shed 1 base, with 5 bases lying between them. Per the germline V gene, CDR1 is MDHEN and CDR2 is SYDVKM. CDR3 in amino acids: CASSFPGTDTQYF. The DNA for the CDR3 is TGTGCCAGCAGTTTCCCGGGCACAGATACGCAGTATTTT.

The gene calls are TRBV28 and TRBJ1-2, with 12 nucleotides matching TRBD1. The CDR3 sequence is 15 residues long. The junction had 4 bases not matched to a gene; V was cut back by 2 bases and J by 6 bases. Germline loops: CDR1 MDHEN, CDR2 SYDVKM. The CDR3 DNA sequence: TGTGCCAGCAGTTTAGTGGGGACAGGGGGCGATGGCTACACCTTC. Translated: CASSLVGTGGDGYTF.

The V and J genes are TRBV15 and TRBJ2-5, with a tentative D call TRBD2 (6 bases). V was cut by 3 bases and J by 1 base, with 6 bases left in between. CDR3 length: 13 residues. Per germline, CDR1 LNHNV and CDR2 YYDKDF (reference sequence). The CDR3 reads CATSSSGQETQYF. In DNA, the CDR3 is TGTGCCACCAGCAGTAGCGGCCAAGAGACCCAGTACTTC.

The chain carries TRBV25-1 and TRBJ2-7; a weak D match, TRBD1 (5 bases). Germline-derived CDR1 and CDR2 are MGHDK and SYGVNS. The CDR3 contains 13 residues. V was shortened by 7 bases and J by 3 bases, with 13 bases between the two germline ends. The DNA of the CDR3 is TGTGCCAGCACCCAGGGAACCTTCTACGAGCAGTACTTC. Its protein product is CASTQGTFYEQYF.

V is TRBV28 and J is TRBJ1-2; 8 positions match TRBD1. J gave up 3 bases and V 6 bases, and 9 bases lay outside the gene matches. This CDR3 comprises 15 residues. Germline CDR1 and CDR2: MDHEN and SYDVKM. The CDR3 region is CASSQPRTGHYGYTF. CDR3 nucleotides: TGTGCCAGCAGCCAACCTCGGACAGGGCACTATGGCTACACCTTC.

This chain links TRBV12-5 with TRBJ2-1, with TRBD2 matching over 7 bases. Germline V CDR1 and CDR2: LGHNT, FRNRAP. Unmatched junction bases numbered 11, after V lost 6 bases and J lost 6 bases. The CDR3 has 15 amino acids. Here the CDR3 DNA reads TGTGCTAGTGGACTCGGACTAGGAAGGTTCAATGAGCAGTTCTTC. This gives the protein CASGLGLGRFNEQFF.

The chain couples TRBV28 to TRBJ1-1, with 9 bases lining up with TRBD1. Germline CDR1 and CDR2: MDHEN and SYDVKM. CDR3 length: 14 residues. With V trimmed by 4 bases and J by 5 bases, 5 bases remained unmatched. The CDR3 DNA follows: TGTGCCAGCAGTTCCCGGGACAGGGTGACTGAAGCTTTCTTT. Residues: CASSSRDRVTEAFF.

This clone has more than one count but fewer than ten. The chain links TRBV4-1 to TRBJ2-5; no clear D. Trimming removed 1 base from V and 2 bases from J, with 14 bases in between. Germline assignment: CDR1 MGHRA and CDR2 YSYEKL. The CDR3 has 16 residues. The CDR3 is CASSQGGSSRQETQYF. The CDR3 DNA reads as TGCGCCAGCAGCCAAGGAGGTAGTAGCCGACAAGAGACCCAGTACTTC.

This rearrangement joins TRBV4-1 to TRBJ1-5; 9 bases agree with TRBD1. V dropped 4 bases and J dropped 6; count of bases not matched to a gene: 10. This CDR3 is 16 amino acids long. Germline CDR1 and CDR2: MGHRA and YSYEKL. The CDR3 bases are TGCGCCAGCAGCCCAATCCGGGGGACAGGGATTCAGCCCCAGCATTTT. It is translated as CASSPIRGTGIQPQHF.